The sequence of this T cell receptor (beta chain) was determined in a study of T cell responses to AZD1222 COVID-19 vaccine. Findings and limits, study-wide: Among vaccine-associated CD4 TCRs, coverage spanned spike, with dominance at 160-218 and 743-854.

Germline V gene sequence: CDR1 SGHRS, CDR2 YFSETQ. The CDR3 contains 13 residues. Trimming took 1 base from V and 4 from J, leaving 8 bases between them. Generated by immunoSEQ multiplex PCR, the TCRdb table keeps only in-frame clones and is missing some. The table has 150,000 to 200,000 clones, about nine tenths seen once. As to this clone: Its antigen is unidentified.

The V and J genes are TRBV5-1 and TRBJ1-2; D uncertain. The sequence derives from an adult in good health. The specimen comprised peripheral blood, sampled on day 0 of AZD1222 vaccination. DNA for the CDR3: TGCGCCAGCAGCTTGACAGTTTCCTATGGCTACACCTTC. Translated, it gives CASSLTVSYGYTF.